This T cell receptor (beta chain) was identified during a study of T cells in Graves' hyperthyroidism and ophthalmopathy. Germline V gene sequence: CDR1 SGHRS, CDR2 YFSETQ. The J segment lost 0 bases and the V segment lost 4 bases, leaving 7 bases of the junction unmatched. This CDR3 has 16 residues. RNA transcripts gave rise to amplified TCR beta CDR3 regions. Researchers ran a first-round RT-PCR on the TCR CDR3 using the HTBI primer set. MiXCR was run by TCRdb on the multiplex PCR reads, yielding one entry per CDR3 protein. The sample has some 720,000 distinct CDR3 sequences, roughly 17% seen once. Diagnosis of hyperthyroidism was new in patients aged 18 to 65, and its duration was under 2 months. This clonotype was detected ten times or more.

V and J are TRBV5-1 and TRBJ2-1, with 7 bases that match TRBD2. The TCR originated in a man younger than 35 with Graves' hyperthyroidism. The sample consisted of blood. In DNA form, the CDR3 reads TGCGCCAGCAGCCCAAGCGGGATGGGCTCCTACAATGAGCAGTTCTTC. Translation gives CASSPSGMGSYNEQFF.